The 18 T cell receptor beta chains listed next were all sequenced from one sample in a study of beta chain features in type 1 diabetes (dated by TCRdb to the late 2010s). The library came from the immunoSEQ multiplex PCR assay. All of the isolated RNA was reverse transcribed with the High Capacity cDNA Reverse Transcription Kit, so expressed TCRB transcripts were sequenced. TCRdb provides this immuneACCESS table in a form limited to in-frame rearrangements. Some clones are lacking; in checked studies, under half of them reflect an unresolved V gene, and why the rest are absent is not known. The sample profile shows hundreds of thousands of clones; approximately 31% of them were found once. The top ten clones comprise 0.05% to 0.065% of the sample. Material for sequencing was naive CD4+ T cells from blood. Reading the label with the study, this specimen's cell subset or site is: true naive CD4+ T cells. These receptors were obtained from a man aged 18 to 30 in good health.

The chain recombines TRBV5-1 with TRBJ2-5; a weak D match, TRBD2 (5 bases). The CDR3 contains 14 residues. Germline V gene sequence: CDR1 SGHRS, CDR2 YFSETQ. Trimming pared 2 bases from V and 0 bases from J, leaving 8 bases between. As DNA, the CDR3 is TGCGCCAGCAGCTTTAACGGGAACCAAGAGACCCAGTACTTC. Encoded protein: CASSFNGNQETQYF.

This clone appeared a few times. The chain carries TRBV4-1 and TRBJ2-1; D is possibly TRBD1 or TRBD2 (6 bases each). V lost 6 bases, J lost 0 bases, and 12 bases lay in between. The CDR3 is made up of 15 amino acids. Germline-derived CDR1 and CDR2 are MGHRA and YSYEKL. The CDR3 protein is CASRRDTSSYNEQFF. As DNA, the CDR3 is TGCGCCAGCAGGCGGGACACTAGCTCCTACAATGAGCAGTTCTTC.

The V gene is TRBV25-1, the J gene TRBJ2-1; 9 bases are shared with TRBD2. Germline CDR1 is MGHDK and CDR2 is SYGVNS. Germline trimming cut 6 bases from V and 6 bases from J; bases unmatched to any gene: 9. The CDR3 is 15 residues long. CDR3 in amino acids: CASRTPGLARNEQFF. The CDR3 region has the DNA TGTGCCAGCAGAACCCCGGGACTAGCTCGCAATGAGCAGTTCTTC.

This sequence joins TRBV27 and TRBJ2-7, with a tentative D call TRBD1 (5 bases). CDR1 is MNHEY and CDR2 is SMNVEV in the germline V gene (reference sequence). V lost 2 bases and J 1 base, leaving 12 bases between the germline ends. This CDR3 contains 15 residues. CDR3 protein: CASSLRGRPSYEQYF. In nucleotides, the CDR3 is TGTGCCAGCAGTTTAAGGGGTAGACCTTCCTACGAGCAGTACTTC.

The rearrangement links TRBV5-1 to TRBJ2-1; D may be TRBD2 (6 bases). The CDR3 spans 14 residues. The germline V gene has CDR1 SGHRS and CDR2 YFSETQ. Trimming cost V 5 bases and J 6 bases, with 15 bases left between them. The CDR3 coding sequence is TGCGCCAGCAGTACTCCCCCGGGAGTCAATGAGCAGTTCTTC. It translates to CASSTPPGVNEQFF.

The rearrangement uses TRBV5-1 and TRBJ2-1; D remains unclear. The CDR3 has 14 amino acids. CDR1 SGHRS and CDR2 YFSETQ come from the germline V gene. V lost 0 bases and J lost 9, with 13 bases in between. The CDR3 DNA follows: TGCGCCAGCAGCTTGGAGTCCTCCCTGGGTGAGCAGTTCTTC. Its protein product is CASSLESSLGEQFF.

V is TRBV5-4 and J is TRBJ1-4; 8 bases align to TRBD1. J gave up 8 bases and V 2 bases, and 5 bases lay outside the gene matches. The CDR3 spans 14 residues. Germline CDR1 and CDR2: SGHNT and YYREEE (reference sequence). This chain's CDR3 is CASSLDRGGEKLFF. The CDR3, as DNA: TGTGCCAGCAGCTTAGACAGGGGAGGCGAAAAACTGTTTTTT. Together with reference TRBV5-4 and TRBJ1-4, the CDR3 gives the full variable domain: ETGVTQSPTHLIKTRGQQVTLRCSSQSGHNTVSWYQQALGQGPQFIFQYYREEENGRGNFPPRFSGLQFPNYSSELNVNALELDDSALYLCASSLDRGGEKLFFGSGTQLSVL.

Here the CDR3 reads CASSLNRADQPQHF. CDR3 DNA: TGTGCCAGCAGCCTAAACAGGGCCGATCAGCCCCAGCATTTT. The rearrangement joins TRBV7-9 to TRBJ1-5; D might be TRBD1 (6 bases). CDR3 length: 14 residues. The V gene lost 5 bases and the J gene lost 5 bases, with 13 bases spanning the gap. Germline CDR1 and CDR2: SEHNR and FQNEAQ (reference sequence).

The chain uses TRBV7-9 and TRBJ2-5; 7 bases fit TRBD2. The V gene end was trimmed by 6 bases and the J gene end by 2 bases; junction bases not matched to a gene: 12. Per the germline V gene, CDR1 is SEHNR and CDR2 is FQNEAQ (reference sequence). The CDR3 spans 16 residues. The CDR3 DNA reads TGTGCCAGCAGAGACAGACGGGGGGAGATGCAAGAGACCCAGTACTTC. It encodes CASRDRRGEMQETQYF.

V usage is TRBV4-1 and J usage is TRBJ2-4, with TRBD2 matching over 7 bases. CDR1 is MGHRA, CDR2 YSYEKL, per germline. Trimming cost V 1 base and J 15 bases; bases outside gene matches: 12. The CDR3 loop spans 14 amino acids. This chain's CDR3 is CASSQVSGGKPMYF. The DNA for the CDR3 is TGCGCCAGCAGCCAAGTATCCGGGGGGAAGCCGATGTACTTC.

J is TRBJ2-1 and V is TRBV18; D not resolved. Trimming pared 4 bases from V and 4 bases from J, leaving 5 bases between. This CDR3 has 12 residues. Looked up from germline, CDR1 is KGHSH and CDR2 is LQKENI. DNA of the CDR3: TGTGCCAGCTCACAAGAGTACAATGAGCAGTTCTTC. Amino acid sequence: CASSQEYNEQFF.

The chain joins TRBV2 to TRBJ2-2, with D hard to call. The CDR3 has 12 residues. Per germline, CDR1 SNHLY and CDR2 FYNNEI. Trimming removed 7 bases from V and 6 bases from J, with 9 bases in between. CDR3 coding DNA: TGTGCCAGCACCCTTGGGGCCGGGGAGCTGTTTTTT. As protein: CASTLGAGELFF.

This rearrangement joins TRBV5-4 to TRBJ2-3; D is perhaps TRBD1 (5 bases). With 1 base removed from V and 6 bases from J, the gap between germline ends came to 9 bases. Germline-derived CDR1 and CDR2 are SGHNT and YYREEE (reference sequence). The CDR3 spans 13 residues. The CDR3 spells CASSLQGPDTQYF. The CDR3 DNA follows: TGTGCCAGCAGCTTGCAGGGTCCGGATACGCAGTATTTT. Full variable domain (outside the CDR3, taken from reference TRBV5-4 and TRBJ2-3): ETGVTQSPTHLIKTRGQQVTLRCSSQSGHNTVSWYQQALGQGPQFIFQYYREEENGRGNFPPRFSGLQFPNYSSELNVNALELDDSALYLCASSLQGPDTQYFGPGTRLTVL.

This clone was found once. V usage is TRBV4-1 and J usage is TRBJ2-1; a weak D match, TRBD2 (6 bases). The V end was cut by 3 bases, the J end by 7 bases, with 10 bases between. The CDR3 runs 13 residues. The germline CDR1 and CDR2 sequences are MGHRA and YSYEKL. In DNA, the CDR3 is TGCGCCAGCAGCCAGCCAGGGAGGAATGAGCAGTTCTTC. This sequence encodes CASSQPGRNEQFF.

The V and J genes are TRBV21-1 and TRBJ2-3; the D call of TRBD2 is as the table states it, not checked on the DNA. TRBV21-1 is annotated as a pseudogene. The CDR3 spans 19 residues. CDR3 in amino acids: CASSARTSGRARDTDTQYF. CDR3 DNA sequence: TGTGCCAGCAGCGCTCGGACTAGCGGGAGGGCGAGGGACACAGATACGCAGTATTTT.

V is TRBV11-1 and J is TRBJ2-4; weak D call: TRBD1 (7 bases). The germline V and J ends were trimmed by 3 bases and 11 bases, with 17 bases remaining between them. The length of the CDR3 is 14 residues. CDR1 is SGHAT and CDR2 is FQDESV in the germline V gene (reference sequence). The CDR3 nucleotides are TGTGCCAGCAGCTTCGGACAGGCGGGGCCTCTTCAGTACTTC. This encodes CASSFGQAGPLQYF.

This chain links TRBV5-1 with TRBJ2-1; D unclear. This CDR3 spans 13 amino acids. Trimming took 0 bases from V and 9 from J, leaving 10 bases between them. The germline CDR1 and CDR2 sequences are SGHRS and YFSETQ. The CDR3 coding sequence is TGCGCCAGCAGCTTGGTCCACTCTGGTGAGCAGTTCTTC. Amino acids: CASSLVHSGEQFF. Using reference TRBV5-1 and TRBJ2-1 for the parts outside the CDR3, the full variable domain is KAGVTQTPRYLIKTRGQQVTLSCSPISGHRSVSWYQQTPGQGLQFLFEYFSETQRNKGNFPGRFSGRQFSNSRSEMNVSTLELGDSALYLCASSLVHSGEQFFGPGTRLTVL.

This clone was counted between two and nine times. The DNA of the CDR3 is TGTGCCTACTCGACAGGGGGCTATAGCAATCAGCCCCAGCATTTT. Its translation is CAYSTGGYSNQPQHF. V and J are TRBV30 and TRBJ1-5; TRBD1 aligns across 10 bases. CDR1 is GTSNPN, CDR2 SVGIG, per germline (reference sequence). Trimming at V came to 7 bases and at J to 0 bases, leaving 6 bases not matched to a gene. CDR3 length equals 15 residues.